This T cell receptor (beta chain) stems from a study of cytomegalovirus exposure and HLA in healthy donors. Whole-study results and caveats: For cytomegalovirus status, the classifier reportedly gave diagnoses with high specificity and sensitivity.

PCR was performed using 60 Vbeta and 13 Jbeta primers. The data were produced by immunoSEQ multiplex PCR, yet TCRdb's version contains in-frame clones alone and is incomplete. The sample has about 160,000 clones, roughly 80% seen once; the top ten hold about 4.4%. V lost 2 bases, J lost 3 bases, and 11 bases stayed unmatched. Germline-derived CDR1 and CDR2 are GTSNPN and SVGIG (reference sequence). This CDR3 is built from 16 residues. As concerns this clone: Its antigen is currently unknown.

Sequencing was done on a sample of PBMCs. The source of this sequence is a woman in her forties or fifties in good health and CMV-seropositive. This chain uses TRBV30 with TRBJ1-1; TRBD1 matches at 8 bases. CDR3: CAWSSYSTGADTEAFF. In DNA form, the CDR3 reads TGTGCCTGGAGTTCCTACTCGACAGGGGCCGACACTGAAGCTTTCTTT.